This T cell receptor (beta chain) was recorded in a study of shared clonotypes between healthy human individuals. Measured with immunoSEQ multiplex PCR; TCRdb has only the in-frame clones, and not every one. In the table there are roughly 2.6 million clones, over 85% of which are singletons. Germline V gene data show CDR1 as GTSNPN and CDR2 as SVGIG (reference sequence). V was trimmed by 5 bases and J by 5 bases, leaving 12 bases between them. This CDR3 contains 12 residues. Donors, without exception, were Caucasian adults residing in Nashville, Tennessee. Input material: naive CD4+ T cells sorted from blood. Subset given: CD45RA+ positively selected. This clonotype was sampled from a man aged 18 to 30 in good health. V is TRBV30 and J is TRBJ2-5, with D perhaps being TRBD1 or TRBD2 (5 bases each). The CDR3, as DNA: TGTGCCTGGGGGGGAGTAGGGGAGACCCAGTACTTC. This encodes CAWGGVGETQYF.